The 30 T cell receptor beta chains presented below share a single source sample, sequenced in a study of shared clonotypes between healthy human individuals. Naivety among CD8 cells was defined by CD45RO negativity and positive CCR7 selection, thereby excluding terminally differentiated effector memory CD45RA+ cells. TCRdb keeps only in-frame clones here, not all; method: immunoSEQ multiplex PCR. The sample lists millions of clones, roughly 95% seen once, with about 1.1% in the top ten. The sequencing sample was made of naive CD8+ T cells sorted from blood. These receptor sequences come from a man aged 18-30 years in good health.

This clone has only one observation. The rearrangement links TRBV4-1 to TRBJ2-7, with a tentative D call TRBD1 (6 bases). V dropped 0 bases and J dropped 2 bases, with 14 bases sitting between them. The CDR3 has 16 residues. CDR1 MGHRA and CDR2 YSYEKL come from the germline V gene. The CDR3 protein is CASSQEATGKAYEQYF. Written as DNA, the CDR3 is TGCGCCAGCAGCCAAGAAGCCACAGGGAAAGCCTACGAGCAGTACTTC.

The CDR3 spells CASSLAGDWTEAFF. For the CDR3, the DNA is TGTGCCAGCAGCTTGGCGGGTGATTGGACTGAAGCTTTCTTT. The V and J genes are TRBV13 and TRBJ1-1; D is unclear. Trimming removed 3 bases from V and 5 bases from J, with 13 bases in between. The CDR3 runs 14 residues. Germline CDR1 PRHDT, CDR2 FYEKMQ (reference sequence).

The chain employs TRBV6-4 and TRBJ2-7; the D gene is possibly TRBD1 (5 bases). V lost 8 bases, J lost 0 bases, and 14 bases lay in between. CDR1 is MRHNA, CDR2 SNTAGT, per germline. This CDR3 is 14 amino acids long. In DNA form, the CDR3 reads TGTGCCAGCCAAATTACAGGTTACTCCTACGAGCAGTACTTC. Residues: CASQITGYSYEQYF.

V is TRBV6-5 and J is TRBJ2-3, with D perhaps TRBD2 (7 bases). Trimming took 2 bases from V and 5 from J, leaving 14 bases between them. CDR1 MNHEY and CDR2 SVGAGI come from the germline V gene. There are 15 residues in the CDR3. The CDR3 coding sequence is TGTGCCAGCAGTTACGGCGGGGGCGGAGGAGATACGCAGTATTTT. It yields the protein CASSYGGGGGDTQYF.

The rearrangement uses TRBV28 and TRBJ2-2, with 9 bases identical to TRBD1. Unmatched junction bases numbered 4, after V lost 6 bases and J lost 5 bases. The CDR3 extends over 14 amino acids. The germline V gene encodes CDR1 MDHEN and CDR2 SYDVKM. The CDR3 spells CASRRQGGTGELFF. In DNA, the CDR3 is TGTGCCAGCAGACGACAGGGGGGGACCGGGGAGCTGTTTTTT.

In the case of this clone: Different DNA sequences within this sample yield the same CDR3. The chain has TRBV11-2 and TRBJ2-2; unclear D gene. Between the trimmed V and J ends, which lost 1 base and 0 bases, there was a span of 6 bases. In germline, CDR1 is SGHAT, CDR2 FQNNGV. The CDR3 sequence is 15 residues long. CDR3 residues: CASSLVAANTGELFF. CDR3 nucleotide sequence: TGTGCCAGCAGCTTAGTGGCAGCGAACACCGGGGAGCTGTTTTTT.

This chain links TRBV27 with TRBJ1-5; no definite D call. Germline CDR1 is MNHEY and CDR2 is SMNVEV (reference sequence). CDR3 length equals 12 residues. Trimming pared 7 bases from V and 3 bases from J, leaving 7 bases between. The CDR3 here is CASTTLNQPQHF. The CDR3 region has the DNA TGTGCCAGCACTACCCTCAATCAGCCCCAGCATTTT.

This chain joins TRBV6-1 and TRBJ2-7, with D maybe TRBD2 (5 bases). Trimming left V 7 bases short and J 0 bases short, with 10 bases between. The CDR3 spans 13 residues. Germline CDR1 is MNHNS and CDR2 is SASEGT. The CDR3 coding sequence is TGTGCCAGCACTAGCACTAGCTCCTACGAGCAGTACTTC. It yields the protein CASTSTSSYEQYF.

This chain connects TRBV28 to TRBJ2-7; D is tentatively TRBD1 or TRBD2 (6 bases each). Germline values: CDR1 MDHEN, CDR2 SYDVKM. The CDR3 consists of 17 residues. V shed 5 bases and J shed 9 bases, with 29 bases lying between them. CDR3 DNA sequence: TGTGCCAGCAGTCCCGAGATGGGGTTGGGGGGCCGTGCGGTGCAGTACTTC. This codes for CASSPEMGLGGRAVQYF. The variable domain in full, with the rest retrieved from reference TRBV28 and TRBJ2-7, is DVKVTQSSRYLVKRTGEKVFLECVQDMDHENMFWYRQDPGLGLRLIYFSYDVKMKEKGDIPEGYSVSREKKERFSLILESASTNQTSMYLCASSPEMGLGGRAVQYFGPGTRLTVT.

The rearrangement joins TRBV30 to TRBJ2-3, with D possibly being TRBD2 (5 bases). V lost 5 bases to trimming and J lost 1 base, with 13 bases between them. Germline V CDR1 and CDR2: GTSNPN, SVGIG (reference sequence). The CDR3 loop spans 14 amino acids. The CDR3 sequence is CAWGRGYGTDTQYF. The CDR3 coding sequence is TGTGCCTGGGGGCGAGGGTATGGCACAGATACGCAGTATTTT.

CDR3 amino acids: CATSRSGHVNTEAFF. Written as DNA, the CDR3 is TGTGCCACCAGCAGATCGGGACATGTGAACACTGAAGCTTTCTTT. This chain links TRBV15 with TRBJ1-1; TRBD1 might be the D (6 bases). Germline CDR1 LNHNV, CDR2 YYDKDF (reference sequence). Trimming took 2 bases from V and 0 from J, leaving 10 bases between them. The CDR3 has 15 residues.

This chain uses TRBV7-8 with TRBJ2-5; 8 positions agree with TRBD1. Germline lookup yields CDR1 SGHVS and CDR2 FQNEAQ. This CDR3 is 15 amino acids long. V lost 5 bases and J lost 7; bases outside the gene matches: 12. The DNA of the CDR3 is TGTGCCAGCAGCCCGCCATGGGGACAGGAGTCGACCCAGTACTTC. This sequence encodes CASSPPWGQESTQYF.

The chain is built from TRBV18 and TRBJ2-5; 7 positions match TRBD2. V lost 1 base to trimming and J lost 2 bases; unmatched junction nucleotides: 7. Looked up from germline, CDR1 is KGHSH and CDR2 is LQKENI. The CDR3 totals 16 residues. The CDR3 reads CASSPRSSSGQETQYF. For the CDR3, the DNA is TGTGCCAGCTCACCACGGTCGTCTAGCGGTCAAGAGACCCAGTACTTC.

V is TRBV9 and J is TRBJ2-2, with D unresolved. The CDR3 extends over 13 amino acids. Deletions cut 0 bases from V and 5 bases from J, with 5 bases between. Per the germline V gene, CDR1 is SGDLS and CDR2 is YYNGEE. CDR3 bases: TGTGCCAGCAGCGTAGTACGGACCGGGGAGCTGTTTTTT. Translation: CASSVVRTGELFF.

This chain links TRBV5-1 with TRBJ2-1; D not certain. Trimming pared 0 bases from V and 6 bases from J, leaving 16 bases between. Germline assignment: CDR1 SGHRS and CDR2 YFSETQ. This CDR3 contains 16 residues. CDR3 DNA sequence: TGCGCCAGCAGCTTGGGGTCTCACATTTGGGGCAATGAGCAGTTCTTC. It yields the protein CASSLGSHIWGNEQFF.

V is TRBV19 and J is TRBJ1-6; the D is unclear. The CDR3 is made up of 14 amino acids. CDR1 and CDR2 from the germline V gene are LNHDA and SQIVND (reference sequence). With 8 bases removed from V and 2 bases from J, the gap between germline ends came to 10 bases. In DNA, the CDR3 is TGTGCCAGTTGGTCGAGGGCCTATAATTCACCCCTCCACTTT. Its translation is CASWSRAYNSPLHF. Combining the CDR3 with reference TRBV19 and TRBJ1-6 gives the whole variable domain DGGITQSPKYLFRKEGQNVTLSCEQNLNHDAMYWYRQDPGQGLRLIYYSQIVNDFQKGDIAEGYSVSREKKESFPLTVTSAQKNPTAFYLCASWSRAYNSPLHFGNGTRLTVT.

The chain employs TRBV6-1 and TRBJ1-2; no clear D. Germline CDR1 MNHNS, CDR2 SASEGT. V lost 4 bases and J 3 bases, leaving 15 bases between the germline ends. The CDR3 sequence is 15 residues long. The CDR3 DNA reads TGTGCCAGCAGTGCTTACCGAGGCCCTTACTATGGCTACACCTTC. It specifies CASSAYRGPYYGYTF.

The rearrangement uses TRBV4-1 and TRBJ2-3; the match to TRBD2 covers 7 bases. V shed 4 bases and J 2 bases; nucleotides not matched to a gene: 12. Germline V CDR1 and CDR2: MGHRA, YSYEKL. The CDR3 extends over 17 amino acids. Here the CDR3 reads CASSPSILALLTDTQYF. CDR3 nucleotides: TGCGCCAGCAGCCCTTCAATACTAGCGCTACTCACAGATACGCAGTATTTT.

This clone came up once. CDR3 amino acids: CASSRGDSLDYGYTF. CDR3 in DNA: TGCGCCAGCAGCAGGGGGGACTCCCTGGACTATGGCTACACCTTC. The genes are TRBV5-1 and TRBJ1-2, with D perhaps TRBD1 (6 bases). The CDR3 sequence is 15 residues long. Germline V CDR1 and CDR2: SGHRS, YFSETQ. Trimming stripped 4 bases from V and 3 bases from J, with 16 bases between.

The rearrangement links TRBV4-3 to TRBJ2-1, with TRBD1 matching over 8 bases. The V and J ends lost 0 bases and 5 bases, in that order; junction bases with no gene match: 6. Germline V gives CDR1 LGHNA, CDR2 YSLEER. The CDR3 contains 16 residues. The CDR3 coding sequence is TGCGCCAGCAGCCAAGAGTCAGGGGGCGTCCACAATGAGCAGTTCTTC. Translating gives CASSQESGGVHNEQFF.

The chain joins TRBV19 to TRBJ1-1; D gene ambiguous. This CDR3 has 16 residues. Trimming left V 0 bases short and J 0 bases short, with 11 bases between. The germline V gene encodes CDR1 LNHDA and CDR2 SQIVND (reference sequence). The CDR3 sequence: CASSIDPAAMNTEAFF. The DNA of the CDR3 is TGTGCCAGTAGTATAGATCCCGCAGCCATGAACACTGAAGCTTTCTTT.

Turning to this clone: At the DNA level, this CDR3 is encoded by other sequences in the same sample as well. The chain is built from TRBV5-6 and TRBJ2-2; D gene ambiguous. The germline gives CDR1 SGHDT, CDR2 YYEEEE. Trimming removed 4 bases from V and 2 bases from J, with 6 bases in between. This CDR3 contains 13 residues. The CDR3 nucleotides read TGTGCCAGCAGCCACAGTAACACCGGGGAGCTGTTTTTT. This translates into CASSHSNTGELFF.

The chain is built from TRBV9 and TRBJ2-7, with 8 bases that match TRBD2. The CDR3 spans 14 residues. Germline V lookup: CDR1 SGDLS, CDR2 YYNGEE. With 0 bases clipped from V and 5 bases from J, the junction kept 4 bases outside the gene matches. CDR3 in amino acids: CASSVGDSGNEQYF. The CDR3 DNA is TGTGCCAGCAGCGTAGGTGATAGCGGGAACGAGCAGTACTTC.

V usage is TRBV4-1 and J usage is TRBJ2-6; D is unclear. Looked up from germline, CDR1 is MGHRA and CDR2 is YSYEKL. Trimming left V 1 base short and J 4 bases short, with 11 bases between. The CDR3 extends over 16 amino acids. As DNA, the CDR3 is TGCGCCAGCAGCCAAGTCACCGTTCCCGGGGCCAACGTCCTGACTTTC. This sequence encodes CASSQVTVPGANVLTF.

The chain recombines TRBV10-3 with TRBJ1-2, with D tentatively TRBD1 (6 bases). The V end lost 0 bases, the J end lost 2 bases, and 22 bases lay between the germline ends. The CDR3 spans 19 residues. Germline CDR1 ENHRY, CDR2 SYGVKD. CDR3 bases: TGTGCCATCAGTGAGTCGGTCTTATTCACGGGGGGGCAGAACTATGGCTACACCTTC. Its translation is CAISESVLFTGGQNYGYTF.

The chain has TRBV14 and TRBJ2-2; D ambiguous. The CDR3 length is 13 residues. CDR1 SGHDN and CDR2 FVKESK come from the germline V gene. V was pared by 4 bases and J by 1 base, with 4 bases between. The CDR3: CASSRVNTGELFF. CDR3 in DNA: TGTGCCAGCAGCCGGGTGAACACCGGGGAGCTGTTTTTT.

The CDR3 protein is CASSLWGELGNQPQHF. The CDR3 region has the DNA TGTGCCAGTAGTTTATGGGGCGAGTTAGGTAATCAGCCCCAGCATTTT. This chain links TRBV19 with TRBJ1-5; weak D call: TRBD1 (5 bases). Per the germline V gene, CDR1 is LNHDA and CDR2 is SQIVND (reference sequence). V was clipped by 5 bases and J by 4 bases, with 18 bases between them. The CDR3 contains 16 residues.

V gene TRBV5-1 combines with J gene TRBJ1-2, with 7 nucleotides matching TRBD1. Germline trimming cut 5 bases from V and 4 bases from J; bases unmatched to any gene: 5. The CDR3 spans 13 residues. Germline V gene sequence: CDR1 SGHRS, CDR2 YFSETQ. In DNA, the CDR3 is TGCGCCAGCAGTGAGGACAGGAGCTATGGCTACACCTTC. Residues: CASSEDRSYGYTF.

V and J are TRBV7-9 and TRBJ2-7; TRBD2 matches at 9 bases. With V trimmed by 6 bases and J by 2 bases, 5 bases remained unmatched. The germline V gene has CDR1 SEHNR and CDR2 FQNEAQ (reference sequence). The CDR3 has 14 residues. The chain's CDR3 is CASSPTSGPYEQYF. The CDR3 coding sequence is TGTGCCAGCAGTCCGACTAGCGGACCCTACGAGCAGTACTTC.

This chain links TRBV6-5 with TRBJ1-1; D may be TRBD1 (5 bases). From germline, CDR1 is MNHEY and CDR2 SVGAGI. The germline V and J ends were trimmed by 2 bases and 5 bases, with 9 bases remaining between them. CDR3 size: 13 residues. The CDR3 loop is CASSYKGWTEAFF. The CDR3 coding sequence is TGTGCCAGCAGTTACAAGGGGTGGACTGAAGCTTTCTTT.